The T cell receptor (beta chain) described here comes from a study of blood T cell repertoires in COVID-19. Study details: Specimens from acute and convalescent COVID-19 originated in the United States, Italy and Spain. In each case, the material was cDNA or gDNA derived from T cells, B-cell-depleted T cells, or PBMCs.

How the authors handled the data: Amplified reference gene primers provided the basis for estimating nucleated cell counts. Profiling relied on immunoSEQ multiplex PCR, and the TCRdb table lists in-frame clones only, not all of them. V, J and clone size reflect that table, while D and trimming were determined from the DNA. This table holds 55,000 to 65,000 clones, 65% to 90% found once. Germline V lookup: CDR1 MGHRA, CDR2 YSYEKL. CDR3 length: 17 amino acids. The V gene lost 4 bases and the J gene lost 4 bases, with 22 bases spanning the gap. The TCR was taken from an older woman with acute or convalescent COVID-19. The V and J genes are TRBV4-1 and TRBJ1-1; D is possibly TRBD1 (5 bases). Sequenced sample: peripheral blood. The CDR3 is CASSLLFPLGGFTEAFF. CDR3 DNA: TGCGCCAGCAGCCTTCTCTTCCCACTCGGGGGTTTCACTGAAGCTTTCTTT.